This entry concerns a single T cell receptor (beta chain). The sample comes from a study of blood T cell repertoires in COVID-19. Study summary: PBMCs, B-cell-depleted T cells, or T cells were the source of the cDNA or gDNA that made up the material.

This CDR3 has 12 amino acids. With V trimmed by 4 bases and J by 4 bases, 0 bases remained unmatched. Per germline, CDR1 SGHAT and CDR2 FQNNGV. Original handling: Reference gene primer amplification gave nucleated cell count estimates. Repertoires were generated with immunoSEQ multiplex PCR, while TCRdb's copy carries only in-frame clones and drops some. V and J calls plus clone size are reproduced from that table; the DNA served to infer D and trimming. The top ten clones hold 0.2% to 0.3% of a sample with some 670,000 clones, around 90% of them seen once. The source material was peripheral blood. The sequence was collected from a woman aged 18-29 years with acute or convalescent COVID-19. This chain joins TRBV11-2 and TRBJ1-1, with 7 nucleotides matching TRBD1. The CDR3 loop reads CASSWDSTEAFF. The CDR3 DNA reads as TGTGCCAGCAGCTGGGACAGCACTGAAGCTTTCTTT.